These 32 T cell receptor beta chains came from one sample sequenced in a study of OX40 agonist ivuxolimab in advanced cancers. Some clones are missing from TCRdb's copy, which holds only in-frame ones; the method was immunoSEQ multiplex PCR. The sample contains under 55,000 clones, around 85% of which appear only once. Sequencing was performed on CD4+ or CD8+ T cells sorted from blood, taken in a trial of the OX40 agonist ivuxolimab. Every receptor here comes from an adult with an advanced solid tumor such as melanoma, head and neck, liver or kidney cancer.

In DNA, the CDR3 is TGTGCCAGCTCACCACAGGGGGAGGTTAATGAAAAACTGTTTTTT. Encoded protein: CASSPQGEVNEKLFF. This chain joins TRBV18 and TRBJ1-4; a possible D gene is TRBD1 (6 bases). The CDR3 covers 15 residues. V was shortened by 1 base and J by 4 bases, with 10 bases between the two germline ends. CDR1 and CDR2 from the germline V gene are KGHSH and LQKENI. Filled out from reference TRBV18 and TRBJ1-4, the complete variable domain reads NAGVMQNPRHLVRRRGQEARLRCSPMKGHSHVYWYRQLPEEGLKFMVYLQKENIIDESGMPKERFSAEFPKEGPSILRIQQVVRGDSAAYFCASSPQGEVNEKLFFGSGTQLSVL.

This sequence joins TRBV6-1 and TRBJ2-7; D is perhaps TRBD1 or TRBD2 (5 bases each). V was shortened by 7 bases and J by 9 bases, with 19 bases between the two germline ends. This CDR3 contains 13 residues. Germline loops: CDR1 MNHNS, CDR2 SASEGT. CDR3 sequence reads: CASTLRWGSGQYF. The CDR3, as DNA: TGTGCCAGCACTCTACGATGGGGGTCTGGGCAGTACTTC.

This chain uses TRBV19 with TRBJ1-2; D unclear. Trimming took 3 bases from V and 4 from J, leaving 21 bases between them. The V gene's germline CDR1 is LNHDA and CDR2 SQIVND (reference sequence). The CDR3 is 17 amino acids. The CDR3 protein is CASSIRSGGSSGYGYTF. The DNA of the CDR3 is TGTGCCAGTAGTATTCGGTCAGGAGGGTCATCTGGCTATGGCTACACCTTC.

A single count supports this clone. The rearrangement links TRBV6-6 to TRBJ1-2; 9 nucleotides match TRBD1. In germline, CDR1 is MNHNY, CDR2 SVGAGI (reference sequence). The junction had 8 bases not matched to a gene; V was cut back by 4 bases and J by 8 bases. The CDR3 has 14 residues. CDR3 sequence (DNA): TGTGCCAGCAGTTCCAACGACAGGGGGGACGGCTACACCTTC. It translates to CASSSNDRGDGYTF.

V is TRBV11-2 and J is TRBJ1-2; TRBD1 matches at 9 bases. Trimming took 5 bases from V and 4 from J; bases not matched to a gene: 8. Germline lookup yields CDR1 SGHAT and CDR2 FQNNGV. The CDR3 is 15 amino acids. CDR3 protein: CASSTTGTGSYGYTF. The CDR3 DNA reads TGTGCCAGCAGCACGACCGGGACAGGGTCCTATGGCTACACCTTC.

The CDR3 bases are TGCGCCAGCAGCTTAGACACTATGAAAGAGACCCAGTACTTC. This gives the protein CASSLDTMKETQYF. This chain uses TRBV5-1 with TRBJ2-5; D uncertain. Germline V lookup: CDR1 SGHRS, CDR2 YFSETQ. V lost 2 bases, J lost 3 bases, and 11 bases lay in between. This CDR3 has 14 amino acids.

The chain carries TRBV27 and TRBJ2-5; 7 bases align to TRBD2. CDR1 is MNHEY, CDR2 SMNVEV, per germline (reference sequence). Germline trimming cut 3 bases from V and 7 bases from J; bases unmatched to any gene: 8. This CDR3 comprises 14 residues. The CDR3 region is CASSLGGGVGTQYF. As DNA, the CDR3 is TGTGCCAGCAGTTTGGGGGGGGGTGTCGGGACCCAGTACTTC.

The chain uses TRBV4-2 and TRBJ2-5; maybe TRBD2 (7 bases). Trimming took 0 bases from V and 1 from J, leaving 9 bases between them. The CDR3 loop spans 15 amino acids. Looked up from germline, CDR1 is LGHNA and CDR2 is YNFKEQ. The DNA of the CDR3 is TGTGCCAGCAGCCAAGAGGGGGGGCCCCAAGAGACCCAGTACTTC. Translated, it gives CASSQEGGPQETQYF.

The CDR3 here is CASSLASSSYEQYF. The CDR3 coding sequence is TGCGCCAGCAGCTTGGCCAGCTCCTCCTACGAGCAGTACTTC. This rearrangement joins TRBV5-1 to TRBJ2-7; no clear D gene. Trimming pared 0 bases from V and 0 bases from J, leaving 7 bases between. This CDR3 has 14 amino acids. Looked up from germline, CDR1 is SGHRS and CDR2 is YFSETQ. Full variable domain (missing parts from reference TRBV5-1 and TRBJ2-7): KAGVTQTPRYLIKTRGQQVTLSCSPISGHRSVSWYQQTPGQGLQFLFEYFSETQRNKGNFPGRFSGRQFSNSRSEMNVSTLELGDSALYLCASSLASSSYEQYFGPGTRLTVT.

The J gene is TRBJ1-2, the V gene TRBV19; no reliable D call. Trimming took off 6 bases at V and 7 bases at J, with 9 bases between the two ends. This CDR3 has 11 amino acids. Germline V lookup: CDR1 LNHDA, CDR2 SQIVND (reference sequence). The CDR3 loop is CASRARRGYTF. The CDR3 DNA is TGTGCCAGTAGAGCTAGACGTGGCTACACCTTC.

The J gene is TRBJ2-1, the V gene TRBV5-1; 8 bases are shared with TRBD1. The CDR3 totals 17 residues. With 4 bases clipped from V and 0 bases from J, the junction kept 9 bases outside the gene matches. Per the germline V gene, CDR1 is SGHRS and CDR2 is YFSETQ. The CDR3 region has the DNA TGCGCCAGCAGCGTGGCCCTAGGACAGGGCTCCTACAATGAGCAGTTCTTC. Its protein is CASSVALGQGSYNEQFF.

V and J are TRBV14 and TRBJ1-2; D is perhaps TRBD1 (6 bases). This CDR3 comprises 15 residues. Germline V gives CDR1 SGHDN, CDR2 FVKESK. V dropped 1 base and J dropped 2 bases, with 11 bases sitting between them. CDR3 protein: CASSQVIGQNYGYTF. The CDR3 DNA reads as TGTGCCAGCAGCCAAGTTATCGGACAGAACTATGGCTACACCTTC.

The chain is built from TRBV27 and TRBJ1-4; TRBD1 might be the D (5 bases). Looked up from germline, CDR1 is MNHEY and CDR2 is SMNVEV (reference sequence). This CDR3 has 13 residues. Trimming pared 6 bases from V and 5 bases from J, leaving 10 bases between. The chain's CDR3 is CASRGTENEKLFF. The CDR3 bases are TGTGCCAGCAGAGGGACGGAAAATGAAAAACTGTTTTTT. Full variable domain (outside the CDR3, taken from reference TRBV27 and TRBJ1-4): EAQVTQNPRYLITVTGKKLTVTCSQNMNHEYMSWYRQDPGLGLRQIYYSMNVEVTDKGDVPEGYKVSRKEKRNFPLILESPSPNQTSLYFCASRGTENEKLFFGSGTQLSVL.

This chain uses TRBV30 with TRBJ1-1, with D possibly being TRBD1 (6 bases). The CDR3 is 11 residues long. The V gene lost 8 bases and the J gene lost 10 bases, with 17 bases spanning the gap. The germline V gene has CDR1 GTSNPN and CDR2 SVGIG (reference sequence). The CDR3: CARKSDRRAFF. The CDR3 DNA follows: TGTGCCCGGAAGAGCGACAGGAGAGCTTTCTTT.

The chain has TRBV14 and TRBJ1-1; unclear D gene. Germline-derived CDR1 and CDR2 are SGHDN and FVKESK. The V end lost 4 bases, the J end lost 3 bases, and 6 bases lay between the germline ends. This CDR3 has 12 residues. The DNA of the CDR3 is TGTGCCAGCAGCCTACAGTACACTGAAGCTTTCTTT. Translation gives CASSLQYTEAFF. Filled out from reference TRBV14 and TRBJ1-1, the complete variable domain reads EAGVTQFPSHSVIEKGQTVTLRCDPISGHDNLYWYRRVMGKEIKFLLHFVKESKQDESGMPNNRFLAERTGGTYSTLKVQPAELEDSGVYFCASSLQYTEAFFGQGTRLTVV.

The genes are TRBV28 and TRBJ1-5, with D unclear. This CDR3 is built from 14 residues. V lost 3 bases and J lost 5, with 11 bases in between. Germline V gene sequence: CDR1 MDHEN, CDR2 SYDVKM. The CDR3 nucleotides are TGTGCCAGCAGTTTGTTAATCCCCGATCAGCCCCAGCATTTT. Translation: CASSLLIPDQPQHF.

The V and J genes are TRBV7-2 and TRBJ2-5; D unclear. The length of the CDR3 is 13 residues. Germline CDR1 SGHTA, CDR2 FQGNSA. The ends were cut back, 3 bases at V and 7 bases at J, with 12 bases in the middle. The CDR3 reads CASSFLRSGTQYF. In nucleotides, the CDR3 is TGTGCCAGCAGCTTTCTCAGGTCGGGGACCCAGTACTTC.

The chain has TRBV30 and TRBJ1-6; TRBD1 matches 8 bases. Germline lookup yields CDR1 GTSNPN and CDR2 SVGIG (reference sequence). Losses at the gene ends were 7 bases for V and 7 bases for J; bases not matched to a gene: 9. The CDR3 length is 14 residues. This CDR3 reads CALEETGANSPLHF. The CDR3 DNA is TGTGCCTTAGAAGAGACAGGGGCGAATTCACCCCTCCACTTT.

The chain joins TRBV5-1 to TRBJ2-7; 9 bases fit TRBD1. CDR3 size: 15 residues. Germline loops: CDR1 SGHRS, CDR2 YFSETQ. After removal of 4 bases from V and 7 bases from J, the junction contained 12 bases not matched to a gene. The CDR3 nucleotides are TGCGCCAGCAGCCTCCTGGGACAGGGATTGTGGGAGCAGTACTTC. Protein sequence: CASSLLGQGLWEQYF.

This chain connects TRBV11-2 to TRBJ2-6, with D unclear. V lost 5 bases to trimming and J lost 5 bases, with 22 bases between them. CDR1 SGHAT and CDR2 FQNNGV come from the germline V gene. The CDR3 has 18 amino acids. As DNA, the CDR3 is TGTGCCAGCAGCGCGAGCTTGAGACGACAAAGTCGGGCCAACGTCCTGACTTTC. Its translation is CASSASLRRQSRANVLTF.

J is TRBJ2-7 and V is TRBV2, with D perhaps matching TRBD1 (6 bases). Deletions cut 5 bases from V and 3 bases from J, with 14 bases between. The CDR3 length is 14 residues. CDR1 SNHLY and CDR2 FYNNEI come from the germline V gene. The CDR3 bases are TGTGCCAGCAGTCTACAGGGTAAGGGCTACGAGCAGTACTTC. It yields the protein CASSLQGKGYEQYF.

The J gene is TRBJ2-7, the V gene TRBV10-3, with D tentatively TRBD1 or TRBD2 (5 bases each). Germline V lookup: CDR1 ENHRY, CDR2 SYGVKD. V lost 3 bases and J 5 bases, leaving 14 bases between the germline ends. This CDR3 has 14 residues. CDR3 amino acids: CAISDEGITDEQYF. CDR3 in DNA: TGTGCCATCAGTGACGAGGGGATAACCGACGAGCAGTACTTC.

This rearrangement joins TRBV6-1 to TRBJ2-7; 8 bases are shared with TRBD1. Looked up from germline, CDR1 is MNHNS and CDR2 is SASEGT. The CDR3 has 15 amino acids. J lost 4 bases, V lost 4 bases, and 9 bases had no gene match. CDR3 nucleotides: TGTGCCAGCAGTGTTTTTGGACAGGGAGCTTACGAGCAGTACTTC. It codes for CASSVFGQGAYEQYF.

The J gene is TRBJ2-5, the V gene TRBV5-1; 9 bases align to TRBD1. The J call is doubtful: the DNA matches TRBJ2-7 better. This CDR3 is 15 amino acids long. Germline lookup yields CDR1 SGHRS and CDR2 YFSETQ. CDR3 in DNA: TGCGCCAGCAGCCCCGGACAGGGGAGCTCCTACGAGCAGTACTTC. Protein product: CASSPGQGSSYEQYF.

This clone occurred a few times. The chain carries TRBV19 and TRBJ1-2, with 8 bases identical to TRBD1. V dropped 4 bases and J dropped 6; count of bases not matched to a gene: 4. In germline, CDR1 is LNHDA, CDR2 SQIVND (reference sequence). This CDR3 is built from 13 residues. CDR3 sequence: CASSTDRVDGYTF. In DNA, the CDR3 is TGTGCCAGTAGTACGGACAGGGTAGATGGCTACACCTTC.

This sequence joins TRBV29-1 and TRBJ2-2; D is perhaps TRBD2 (6 bases). V was clipped by 2 bases and J by 3 bases, with 10 bases between them. Germline CDR1 and CDR2: SQVTM and ANQGSEA. The CDR3 extends over 14 amino acids. The CDR3 DNA is TGCAGCGTTGAAACATTAGCGGACACCGGGGAGCTGTTTTTT. Translating gives CSVETLADTGELFF.

Worth noting for this clone: The junction and the germline gene differ at one end; a read error may be behind it. V gene TRBV6-4 combines with J gene TRBJ2-3; 9 bases are a match to TRBD2. The CDR3 totals 14 residues. Germline loops: CDR1 MRHNA, CDR2 SNTAGT. The CDR3 region is CASSVGTSTDTQYF. The DNA of the CDR3 is TGTGCCAGCAGTGTTGGGACTAGCACTGATACGCAGTATTTT.

The V gene is TRBV5-6, the J gene TRBJ1-1; a weak D match, TRBD1 (6 bases). Looked up from germline, CDR1 is SGHDT and CDR2 is YYEEEE. Deletions cut 2 bases from V and 4 bases from J, with 15 bases between. This CDR3 has 15 amino acids. In DNA, the CDR3 is TGTGCCAGCAGCTTTTTACGTGGCAGGGGCACTGAAGCTTTCTTT. This translates into CASSFLRGRGTEAFF.

In this sample, this clone turned up once. This chain connects TRBV2 to TRBJ1-1, with a tentative D call TRBD1 (6 bases). V was shortened by 7 bases and J by 6 bases, with 18 bases between the two germline ends. Germline CDR1 SNHLY, CDR2 FYNNEI. The CDR3 consists of 14 residues. CDR3 loop: CASIKEQGGSEAFF. For the CDR3, the DNA is TGTGCCAGCATCAAAGAACAGGGCGGATCTGAAGCTTTCTTT.

V is TRBV18 and J is TRBJ1-1; D is undetermined. CDR1 KGHSH and CDR2 LQKENI come from the germline V gene. The CDR3 contains 15 residues. V gave up 2 bases and J gave up 5 bases, with 15 bases separating them. In DNA, the CDR3 is TGTGCCAGCTCACCATTCGCGAGCCCGAGTACTGAAGCTTTCTTT. Translated, it gives CASSPFASPSTEAFF. Variable domain in full (rest from reference TRBV18 and TRBJ1-1): NAGVMQNPRHLVRRRGQEARLRCSPMKGHSHVYWYRQLPEEGLKFMVYLQKENIIDESGMPKERFSAEFPKEGPSILRIQQVVRGDSAAYFCASSPFASPSTEAFFGQGTRLTVV.

This clone was detected a few times. This rearrangement joins TRBV5-1 to TRBJ1-1, with TRBD1 as a possible D gene (5 bases). V lost 3 bases and J 5 bases, leaving 14 bases between the germline ends. Germline CDR1 reads SGHRS; CDR2 reads YFSETQ. The CDR3 spans 14 residues. The CDR3 protein is CASSYNQGRTEAFF. As DNA, the CDR3 is TGCGCCAGCAGCTACAACCAGGGAAGGACTGAAGCTTTCTTT.

This sequence joins TRBV30 and TRBJ2-3, with TRBD1 matching 7 bases. In germline, CDR1 is GTSNPN, CDR2 SVGIG (reference sequence). The CDR3 extends over 17 amino acids. The V and J ends lost 1 base and 0 bases, in that order; junction bases with no gene match: 10. The CDR3 protein is CAWSATRDRLSTDTQYF. The CDR3 DNA is TGTGCCTGGAGTGCCACCAGGGACAGATTAAGCACAGATACGCAGTATTTT. The full variable domain, rest sourced from reference TRBV30 and TRBJ2-3, is SQTIHQWPATLVQPVGSPLSLECTVEGTSNPNLYWYRQAAGRGLQLLFYSVGIGQISSEVPQNLSASRPQDRQFILSSKKLLLSDSGFYLCAWSATRDRLSTDTQYFGPGTRLTVL.